This TCR beta chain was identified during a study of CD8 T cells in Susac syndrome. A remark on this clonotype: Its target is not known.

Random hexamers primed reverse transcription of about 0.45 to 1 ug RNA. TCRdb passed the immunoSEQ multiplex PCR reads through MiXCR, listing each CDR3 protein once. Of 140,000 or so distinct CDR3 sequences listed, approximately 96% are singletons. The CDR3 is 16 amino acids. CDR1 and CDR2 (germline): LNHNV, YYDKDF (reference sequence). Trimming removed 3 bases from V and 5 bases from J; junction bases left unmatched: 12. CD8+ and CD4+ blood T cells underwent TCR beta sequencing. Diagnostic criteria for definite or probable disease, in their recently defined form, were met by the patients with Susac syndrome. It was negative isolation that provided the CD8+ and CD4+ T cells, whereas TEMRA cells were enriched by FACS. Broader study findings: Clonal expansion did not appear in Susac syndrome CD4+ T cell repertoires.

The sequence was collected from a human donor with Susac syndrome. The chain carries TRBV15 and TRBJ1-1; 7 positions agree with TRBD1. Material: CD4+ T cells from PBMCs. The CDR3 DNA is TGTGCCACCAGCAGCGGTGAAACGATACAGGGGACTGAAGCTTTCTTT. It is translated as CATSSGETIQGTEAFF.